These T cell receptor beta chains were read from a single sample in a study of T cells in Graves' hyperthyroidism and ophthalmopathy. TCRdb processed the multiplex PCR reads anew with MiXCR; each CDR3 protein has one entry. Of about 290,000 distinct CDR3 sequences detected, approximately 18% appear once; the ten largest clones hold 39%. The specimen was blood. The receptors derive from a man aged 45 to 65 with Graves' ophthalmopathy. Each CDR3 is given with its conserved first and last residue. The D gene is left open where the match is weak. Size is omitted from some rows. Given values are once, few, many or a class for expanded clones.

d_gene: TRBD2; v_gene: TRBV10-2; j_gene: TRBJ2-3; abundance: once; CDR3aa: CASSPLALTDTQYF; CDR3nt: TGCGCCAGCAGCCCACTAGCGCTCACAGATACGCAGTATTTT
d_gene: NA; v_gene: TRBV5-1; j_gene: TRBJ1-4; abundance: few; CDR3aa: CASSLVASRGEKLFF; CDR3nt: TGCGCCAGCAGCTTGGTTGCGTCGAGGGGTGAAAAACTGTTTTTT
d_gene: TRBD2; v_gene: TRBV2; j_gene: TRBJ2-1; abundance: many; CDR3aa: CARGIAGEVGEQFF; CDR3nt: TGTGCCAGGGGAATAGCGGGAGAGGTGGGTGAGCAGTTCTTC
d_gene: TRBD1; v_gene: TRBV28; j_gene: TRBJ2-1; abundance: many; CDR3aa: CASSSGQVGRNEQFF; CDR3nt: TGTGCCAGCAGTTCGGGACAGGTCGGGCGCAATGAGCAGTTCTTC
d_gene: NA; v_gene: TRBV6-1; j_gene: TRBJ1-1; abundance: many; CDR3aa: CASSEAQNTEAFF; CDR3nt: TGTGCCAGCAGTGAAGCACAGAACACTGAAGCTTTCTTT
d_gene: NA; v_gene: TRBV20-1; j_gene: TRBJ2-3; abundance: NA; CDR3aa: CSAHLGGISTDTQYF; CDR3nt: TGCAGTGCACACCTAGGGGGGATTAGCACAGATACGCAGTATTTT
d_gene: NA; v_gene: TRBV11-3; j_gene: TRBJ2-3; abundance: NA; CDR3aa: CASSYASGFSDTQYF; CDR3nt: TGTGCCAGCAGCTACGCTTCGGGATTCTCAGATACGCAGTATTTT
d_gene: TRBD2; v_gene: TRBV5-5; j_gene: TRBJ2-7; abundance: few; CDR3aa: CASSLGAGDPAYEQYF; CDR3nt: TGTGCCAGCAGCTTGGGGGCGGGGGACCCAGCCTACGAGCAGTACTTC
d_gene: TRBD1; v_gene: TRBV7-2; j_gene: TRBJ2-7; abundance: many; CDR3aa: CASSYRTGGYEQYF; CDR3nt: TGTGCCAGCAGCTACCGGACAGGGGGCTACGAGCAGTACTTC
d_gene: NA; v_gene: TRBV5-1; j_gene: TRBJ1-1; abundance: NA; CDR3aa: CASSLASSGIGKNTEAFF; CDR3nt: TGCGCCAGCAGCTTGGCCAGCTCTGGGATTGGGAAGAACACTGAAGCTTTCTTT
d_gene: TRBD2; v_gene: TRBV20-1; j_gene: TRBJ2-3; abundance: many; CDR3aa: CSARGMRESPDTQYF; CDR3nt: TGCAGTGCTAGAGGGATGCGGGAGTCCCCAGATACGCAGTATTTT
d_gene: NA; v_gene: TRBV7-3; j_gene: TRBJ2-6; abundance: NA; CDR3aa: CASSPRATGASSGANVLTF; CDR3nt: TGTGCCAGCAGCCCCAGGGCAACGGGGGCTAGCTCTGGGGCCAACGTCCTGACTTTC
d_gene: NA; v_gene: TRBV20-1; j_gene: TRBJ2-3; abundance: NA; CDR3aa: CSARDYGTPQWTQYF; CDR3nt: TGCAGTGCTAGAGATTACGGGACACCACAGTGGACGCAGTATTTT
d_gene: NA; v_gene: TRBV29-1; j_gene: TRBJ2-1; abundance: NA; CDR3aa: CSVSQGGTYNEQFF; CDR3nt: TGCAGCGTTTCGCAGGGGGGAACCTACAATGAGCAGTTCTTC
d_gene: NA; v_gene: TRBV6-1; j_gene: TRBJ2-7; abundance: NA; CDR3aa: CASTSQRSSYEQYF; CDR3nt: TGTGCCAGCACGAGTCAGCGCAGCTCCTACGAGCAGTACTTC
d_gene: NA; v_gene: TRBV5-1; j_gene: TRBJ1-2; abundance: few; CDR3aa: CASSSDSNYGYTF; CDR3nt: TGCGCCAGCAGCTCAGACAGTAACTATGGCTACACCTTC
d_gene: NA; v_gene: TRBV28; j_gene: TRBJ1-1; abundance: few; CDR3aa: CASSLESRGSAFF; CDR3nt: TGTGCCAGCAGTCTAGAATCGAGGGGGTCGGCTTTCTTT
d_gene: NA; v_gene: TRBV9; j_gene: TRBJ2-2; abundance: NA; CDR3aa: CASSVSTANTGELFF; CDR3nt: TGTGCCAGCAGCGTAAGTACAGCGAACACCGGGGAGCTGTTTTTT
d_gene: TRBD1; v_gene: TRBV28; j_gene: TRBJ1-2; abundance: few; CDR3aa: CASSPGQGGGGYTF; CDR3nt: TGTGCCAGCAGTCCGGGACAGGGAGGGGGTGGCTACACCTTC
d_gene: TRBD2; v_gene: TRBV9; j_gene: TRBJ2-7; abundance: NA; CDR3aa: CASSGGGLYEQYF; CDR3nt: TGTGCCAGCAGCGGGGGGGGACTTTACGAGCAGTACTTC
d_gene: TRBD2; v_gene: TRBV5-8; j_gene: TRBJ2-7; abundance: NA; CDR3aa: CASIREDGTYEQYF; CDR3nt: TGTGCCAGCATCCGGGAGGATGGAACCTACGAGCAGTACTTC
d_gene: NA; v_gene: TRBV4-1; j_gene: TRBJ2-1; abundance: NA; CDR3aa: CASSQASWGRFSYNEQFF; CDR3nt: TGCGCCAGCAGCCAAGCCTCGTGGGGGCGGTTCTCCTACAATGAGCAGTTCTTC
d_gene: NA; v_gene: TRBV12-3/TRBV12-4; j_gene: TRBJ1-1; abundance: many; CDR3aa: CASSLAPGTPNTEAFF; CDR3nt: TGTGCCAGCAGTTTGGCACCCGGGACACCGAACACTGAAGCTTTCTTT
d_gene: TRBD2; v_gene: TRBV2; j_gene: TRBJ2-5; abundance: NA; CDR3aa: CASSPLAGAPKTQYF; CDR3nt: TGTGCCAGCAGCCCACTAGCGGGGGCCCCAAAGACCCAGTACTTC
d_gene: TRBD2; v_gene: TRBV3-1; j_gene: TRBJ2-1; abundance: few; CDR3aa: CASSTRLAPDNEQFF; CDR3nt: TGTGCCAGCAGCACCCGACTAGCACCGGACAATGAGCAGTTCTTC
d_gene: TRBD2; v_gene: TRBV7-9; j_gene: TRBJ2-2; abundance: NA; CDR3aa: CASCPSGRAGELFF; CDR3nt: TGTGCCAGCTGCCCTAGCGGGAGGGCCGGGGAGCTGTTTTTT
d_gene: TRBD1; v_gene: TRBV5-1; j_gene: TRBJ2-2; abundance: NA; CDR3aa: CAGRDRGNTGELFF; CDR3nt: TGCGCCGGCCGCGACAGGGGGAACACCGGGGAGCTGTTTTTT
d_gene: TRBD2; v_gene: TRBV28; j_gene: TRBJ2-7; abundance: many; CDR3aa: CASSIGGSHNEQYF; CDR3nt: TGTGCCAGCAGCATAGGCGGGAGTCACAACGAGCAGTACTTC
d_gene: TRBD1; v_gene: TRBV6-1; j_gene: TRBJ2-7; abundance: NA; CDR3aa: CASSEVWTGDSYEQYF; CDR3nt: TGTGCCAGCAGTGAAGTTTGGACAGGGGACTCCTACGAGCAGTACTTC
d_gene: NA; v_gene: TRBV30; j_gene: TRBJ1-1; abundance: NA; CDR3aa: CAGGQGTEAFF; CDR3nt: TGTGCCGGAGGCCAGGGTACTGAAGCTTTCTTT
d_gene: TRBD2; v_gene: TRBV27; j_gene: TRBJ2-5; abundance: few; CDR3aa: CASSPLLAELQETQYF; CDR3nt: TGTGCCAGCAGTCCCCTCCTAGCGGAGCTCCAAGAGACCCAGTACTTC
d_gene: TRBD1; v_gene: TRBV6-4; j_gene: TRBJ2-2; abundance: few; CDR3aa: CASPWRTGPNTGELFF; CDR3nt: TGTGCCAGCCCCTGGAGGACAGGGCCGAACACCGGGGAGCTGTTTTTT
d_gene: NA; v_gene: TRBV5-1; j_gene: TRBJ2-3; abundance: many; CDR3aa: CASSTQEGDTQYF; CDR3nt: TGCGCCAGCAGCACCCAGGAGGGGGATACGCAGTATTTT
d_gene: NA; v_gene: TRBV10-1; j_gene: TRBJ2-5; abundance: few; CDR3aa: CASSDPRGETQYF; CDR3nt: TGCGCCAGCAGTGACCCCCGGGGAGAGACCCAGTACTTC
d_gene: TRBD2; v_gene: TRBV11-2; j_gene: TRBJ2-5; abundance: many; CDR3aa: CASSPRKGGPRETQYF; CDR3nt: TGTGCCAGCAGCCCGCGTAAGGGAGGGCCACGAGAGACCCAGTACTTC
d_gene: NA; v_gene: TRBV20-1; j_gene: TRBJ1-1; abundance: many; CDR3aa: CSASGNTEAFF; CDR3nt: TGCAGTGCTAGTGGCAACACTGAAGCTTTCTTT
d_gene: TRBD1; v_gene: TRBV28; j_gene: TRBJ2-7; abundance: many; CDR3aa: CASSLDRVREQYF; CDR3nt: TGTGCCAGCAGTTTGGACAGGGTTCGCGAGCAGTACTTC
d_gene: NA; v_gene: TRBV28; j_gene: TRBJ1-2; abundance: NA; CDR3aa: CASSADSYGYTF; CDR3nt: TGTGCCAGCAGTGCCGACAGCTATGGCTACACCTTC
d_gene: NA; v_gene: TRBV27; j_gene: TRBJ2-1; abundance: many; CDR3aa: CASSLAPTYNEQFF; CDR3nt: TGTGCCAGCAGTTTGGCTCCAACCTACAATGAGCAGTTCTTC
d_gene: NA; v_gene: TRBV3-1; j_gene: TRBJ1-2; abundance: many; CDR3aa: CASSQGRPVYGYTF; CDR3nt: TGTGCCAGCAGCCAAGGTCGCCCAGTCTATGGCTACACCTTC
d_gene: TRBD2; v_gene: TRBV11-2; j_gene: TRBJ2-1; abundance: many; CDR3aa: CASSWGLAGGGNEQFF; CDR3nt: TGTGCCAGCAGCTGGGGACTAGCGGGAGGGGGGAATGAGCAGTTCTTC
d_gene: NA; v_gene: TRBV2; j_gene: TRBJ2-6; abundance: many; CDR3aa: CAGTTGGSGANVLTF; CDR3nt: TGTGCCGGGACCACAGGCGGCTCTGGGGCCAACGTCCTGACTTTC
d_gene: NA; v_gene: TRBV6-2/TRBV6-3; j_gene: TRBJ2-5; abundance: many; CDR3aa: CASSYAPLDGSPFQETQYF; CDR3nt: TGTGCCAGCAGTTACGCCCCGCTTGACGGGTCTCCCTTTCAAGAGACCCAGTACTTC
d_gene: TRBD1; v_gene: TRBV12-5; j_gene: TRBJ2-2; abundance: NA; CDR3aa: CASGLVLGAGDRANTGELFF; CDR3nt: TGTGCTAGTGGTTTGGTACTTGGGGCTGGGGACAGGGCGAACACCGGGGAGCTGTTTTTT
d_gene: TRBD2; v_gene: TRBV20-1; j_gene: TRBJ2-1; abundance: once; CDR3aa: CSANELAGGGNEQFF; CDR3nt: TGCAGTGCTAACGAACTAGCGGGAGGAGGCAATGAGCAGTTCTTC
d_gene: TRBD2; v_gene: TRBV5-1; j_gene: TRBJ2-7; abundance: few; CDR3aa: CASSFQSGTAYEQYF; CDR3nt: TGCGCCAGCAGCTTCCAAAGCGGGACCGCCTACGAGCAGTACTTC
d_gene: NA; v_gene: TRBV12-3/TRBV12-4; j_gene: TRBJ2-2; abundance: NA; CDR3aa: CASSPGLFVGGELFF; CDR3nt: TGTGCCAGCAGCCCGGGACTGTTTGTGGGCGGGGAGCTGTTTTTT
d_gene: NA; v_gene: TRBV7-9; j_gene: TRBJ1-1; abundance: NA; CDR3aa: CASDQVVATEAFF; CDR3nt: TGTGCCAGCGACCAGGTCGTGGCCACTGAAGCTTTCTTT
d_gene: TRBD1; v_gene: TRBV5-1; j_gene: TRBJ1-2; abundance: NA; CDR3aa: CASSSDRYYYGYTF; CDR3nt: TGCGCCAGCAGTTCGGACAGGTATTACTATGGCTACACCTTC
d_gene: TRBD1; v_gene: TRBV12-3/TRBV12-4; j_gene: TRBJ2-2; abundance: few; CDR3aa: CASRDRVANTGELFF; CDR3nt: TGTGCCAGCAGGGACAGGGTCGCGAACACCGGGGAGCTGTTTTTT
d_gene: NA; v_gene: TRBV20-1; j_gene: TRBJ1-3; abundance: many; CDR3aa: CSATPSAGTGNTIYF; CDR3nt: TGCAGTGCTACCCCTAGCGCGGGGACTGGAAACACCATATATTTT
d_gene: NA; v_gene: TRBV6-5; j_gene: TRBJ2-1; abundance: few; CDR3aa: CASSSVIGEQFF; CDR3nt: TGTGCCAGCAGTTCCGTTATCGGTGAGCAGTTCTTC
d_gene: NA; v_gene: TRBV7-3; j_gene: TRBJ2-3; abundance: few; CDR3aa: CASSRTITDTQYF; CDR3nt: TGTGCCAGCAGTCGGACCATCACAGATACGCAGTATTTT
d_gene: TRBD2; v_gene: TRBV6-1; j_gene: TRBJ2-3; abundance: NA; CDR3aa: CASSPALPSGGVADTQYF; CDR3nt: TGTGCCAGCAGCCCCGCTCTACCTAGCGGCGGGGTCGCAGATACGCAGTATTTT
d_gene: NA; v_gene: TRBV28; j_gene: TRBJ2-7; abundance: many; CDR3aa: CASSSPGGEQYF; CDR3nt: TGTGCCAGCTCTTCCCCCGGTGGCGAGCAGTACTTC
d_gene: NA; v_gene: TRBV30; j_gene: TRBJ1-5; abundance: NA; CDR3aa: CAWSVGGGSQHF; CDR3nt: TGTGCCTGGAGTGTAGGGGGAGGGTCCCAGCATTTT
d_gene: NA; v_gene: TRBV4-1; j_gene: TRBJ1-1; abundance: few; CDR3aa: CASSQEAAMNTEAFF; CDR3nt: TGCGCCAGCAGCCAAGAAGCAGCGATGAACACTGAAGCTTTCTTT
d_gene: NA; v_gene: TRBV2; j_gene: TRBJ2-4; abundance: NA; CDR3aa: CASSDEGVGKNIQYF; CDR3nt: TGTGCCAGCAGTGATGAGGGGGTAGGCAAAAACATTCAGTACTTC
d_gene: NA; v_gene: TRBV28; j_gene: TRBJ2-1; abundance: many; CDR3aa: CASTWGGRMDFEQFF; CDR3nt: TGTGCCAGCACCTGGGGGGGGCGGATGGACTTTGAGCAGTTCTTC